This T cell receptor (beta chain) was found in a study of blood T cell repertoires in COVID-19. Across the study: Sites in the United States, Italy and Spain provided acute and convalescent COVID-19 samples. The analysed material was cDNA or gDNA that came from T cells, B-cell-depleted T cells, or PBMCs.

The table came from immunoSEQ multiplex PCR; TCRdb's copy has only in-frame clones and leaves some out. The sample shows around 130,000 clones, approximately 79% of them seen only once. This CDR3 is 12 amino acids long. In germline, CDR1 is SGDLS, CDR2 YYNGEE. Trimming cost V 1 base and J 7 bases, with 6 bases left between them. Participants were aged 18 to 89 years, lived in around 22 US areas, and enrolled virtually. Participants reported their clinical history, and cohort assignment relied on those reports. The chain recombines TRBV9 with TRBJ1-3, with D possibly being TRBD1 (5 bases). Sequencing was carried out using PBMCs or T cells enriched from blood (not recorded which). The sequence was collected from a man aged 35 to 55 with acute COVID-19. CDR3 residues: CASSVQGNTIYF. The CDR3 DNA follows: TGTGCCAGCAGCGTACAGGGTAACACCATATATTTT.